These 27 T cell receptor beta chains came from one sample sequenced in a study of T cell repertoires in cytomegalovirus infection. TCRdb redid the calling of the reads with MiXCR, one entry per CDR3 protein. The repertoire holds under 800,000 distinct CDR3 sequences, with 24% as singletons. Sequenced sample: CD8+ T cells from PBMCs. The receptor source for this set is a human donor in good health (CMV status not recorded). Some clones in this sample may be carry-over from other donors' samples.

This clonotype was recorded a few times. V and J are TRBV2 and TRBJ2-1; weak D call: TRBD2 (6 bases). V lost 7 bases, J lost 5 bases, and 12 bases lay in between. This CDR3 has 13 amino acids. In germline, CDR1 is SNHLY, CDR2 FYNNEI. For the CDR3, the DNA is TGTGCCAGCATGGCGGGGTGGAACAATGAGCAGTTCTTC. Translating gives CASMAGWNNEQFF. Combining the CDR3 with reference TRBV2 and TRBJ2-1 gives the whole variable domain EPEVTQTPSHQVTQMGQEVILRCVPISNHLYFYWYRQILGQKVEFLVSFYNNEISEKSEIFDDQFSVERPDGSNFTLKIRSTKLEDSAMYFCASMAGWNNEQFFGPGTRLTVL.

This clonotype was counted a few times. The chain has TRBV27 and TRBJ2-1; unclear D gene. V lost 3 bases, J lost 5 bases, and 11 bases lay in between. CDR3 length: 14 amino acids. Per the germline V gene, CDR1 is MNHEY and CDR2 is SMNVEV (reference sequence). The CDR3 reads CASSLEGSHNEQFF. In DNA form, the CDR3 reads TGTGCCAGCAGTTTGGAAGGGTCCCACAATGAGCAGTTCTTC.

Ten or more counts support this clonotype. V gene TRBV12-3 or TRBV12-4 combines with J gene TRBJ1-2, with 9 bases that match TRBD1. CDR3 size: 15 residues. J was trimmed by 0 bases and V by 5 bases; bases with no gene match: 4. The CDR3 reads CASSHRTGANYGYTF. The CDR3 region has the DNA TGTGCCAGCAGTCACCGGACAGGGGCTAACTATGGCTACACCTTC.

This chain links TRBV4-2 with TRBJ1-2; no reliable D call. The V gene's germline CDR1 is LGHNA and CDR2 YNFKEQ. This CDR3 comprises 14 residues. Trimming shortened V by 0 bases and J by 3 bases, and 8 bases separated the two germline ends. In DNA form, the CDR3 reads TGTGCCAGCAGCCAAGAAGGAGCAGACTATGGCTACACCTTC. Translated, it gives CASSQEGADYGYTF.

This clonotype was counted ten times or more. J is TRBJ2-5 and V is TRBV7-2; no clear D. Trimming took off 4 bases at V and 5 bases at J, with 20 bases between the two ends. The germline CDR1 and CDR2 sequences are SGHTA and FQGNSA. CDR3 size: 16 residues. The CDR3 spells CASSSKRAGDGETQYF. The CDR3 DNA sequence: TGTGCCAGCAGCTCAAAAAGGGCTGGGGATGGGGAGACCCAGTACTTC.

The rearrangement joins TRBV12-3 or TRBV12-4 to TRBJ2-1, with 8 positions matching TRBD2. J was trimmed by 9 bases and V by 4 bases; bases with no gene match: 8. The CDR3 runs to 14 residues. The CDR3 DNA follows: TGTGCCAGCAGTTGGGACGGGGGGGCACGTGAGCAGTTCTTC. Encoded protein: CASSWDGGAREQFF.

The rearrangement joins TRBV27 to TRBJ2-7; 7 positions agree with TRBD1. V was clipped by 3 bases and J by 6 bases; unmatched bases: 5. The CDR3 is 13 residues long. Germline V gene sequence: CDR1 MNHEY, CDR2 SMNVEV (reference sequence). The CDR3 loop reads CASSFSPGGEQYV. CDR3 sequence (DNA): TGTGCCAGCAGTTTCTCTCCAGGGGGCGAGCAGTACGTC.

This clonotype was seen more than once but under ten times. The CDR3 spells CASSEYGGLNTEAFF. The DNA for the CDR3 is TGTGCCAGCAGTGAATATGGGGGGCTGAACACTGAAGCTTTCTTT. The V gene is TRBV25-1, the J gene TRBJ1-1; possible D gene TRBD1, 6 bases. The CDR3 is 15 residues long. The V gene lost 0 bases and the J gene lost 0 bases, with 8 bases spanning the gap. From germline, CDR1 is MGHDK and CDR2 SYGVNS.

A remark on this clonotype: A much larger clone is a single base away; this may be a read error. The CDR3 bases are TGTGTCAGCAGCTTATTTGAGGTCGGCACTGAAGCTTTCTTT. Translated, it gives CVSSLFEVGTEAFF. V and J are TRBV7-6 and TRBJ1-1; no firm D call. CDR3 length: 14 residues. The germline V gene has CDR1 SGHVS and CDR2 FNYEAQ.

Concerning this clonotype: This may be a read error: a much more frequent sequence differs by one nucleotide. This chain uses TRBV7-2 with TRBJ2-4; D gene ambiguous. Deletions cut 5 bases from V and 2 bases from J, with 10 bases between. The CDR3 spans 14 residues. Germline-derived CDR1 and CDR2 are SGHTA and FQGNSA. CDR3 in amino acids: CASSPRKTKNIQYF. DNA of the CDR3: TGTGCCAGCAGCCCCCGTAAGACCAAAAACATTCAGTACTTC.

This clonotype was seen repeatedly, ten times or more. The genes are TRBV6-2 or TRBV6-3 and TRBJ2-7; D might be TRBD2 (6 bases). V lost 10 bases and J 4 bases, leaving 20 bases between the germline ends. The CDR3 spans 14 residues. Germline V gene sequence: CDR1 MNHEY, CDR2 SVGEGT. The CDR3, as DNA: TGTGCCACCAGACTAGTTGGTTTGCTTTACGAGCAGTACGTC. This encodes CATRLVGLLYEQYV.

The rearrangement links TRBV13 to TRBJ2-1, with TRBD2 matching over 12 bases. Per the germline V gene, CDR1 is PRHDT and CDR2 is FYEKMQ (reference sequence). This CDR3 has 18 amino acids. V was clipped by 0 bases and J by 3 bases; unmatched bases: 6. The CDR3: CASSLGNPSGGVYNEQFF. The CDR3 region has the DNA TGTGCCAGCAGCTTAGGGAATCCTAGCGGGGGGGTCTACAATGAGCAGTTCTTC.

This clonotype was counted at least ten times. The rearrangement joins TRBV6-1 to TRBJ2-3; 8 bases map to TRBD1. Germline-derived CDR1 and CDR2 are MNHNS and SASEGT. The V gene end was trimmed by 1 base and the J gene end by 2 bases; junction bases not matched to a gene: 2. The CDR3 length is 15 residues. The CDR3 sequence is CASSEGTGSTDTQYF. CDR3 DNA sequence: TGTGCCAGCAGTGAAGGGACAGGGTCCACAGATACGCAGTATTTT.

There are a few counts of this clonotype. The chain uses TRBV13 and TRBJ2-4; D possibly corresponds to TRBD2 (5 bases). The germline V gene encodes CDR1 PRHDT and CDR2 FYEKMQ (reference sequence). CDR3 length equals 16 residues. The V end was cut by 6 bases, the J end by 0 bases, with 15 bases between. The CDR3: CASSSNDGIAKNIQYF. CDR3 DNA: TGTGCCAGCAGTTCAAACGACGGGATAGCCAAAAACATTCAGTACTTC.

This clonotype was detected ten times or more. This chain's CDR3 is CASSSGARAEQFF. CDR3 nucleotide sequence: TGTGCCAGCAGCTCGGGGGCCCGCGCTGAGCAGTTCTTC. The chain recombines TRBV7-2 with TRBJ2-1; D is perhaps TRBD1 or TRBD2 (6 bases each). CDR1 and CDR2 (germline): SGHTA, FQGNSA. The CDR3 extends over 13 amino acids. The V gene lost 4 bases and the J gene lost 9 bases, with 13 bases spanning the gap.

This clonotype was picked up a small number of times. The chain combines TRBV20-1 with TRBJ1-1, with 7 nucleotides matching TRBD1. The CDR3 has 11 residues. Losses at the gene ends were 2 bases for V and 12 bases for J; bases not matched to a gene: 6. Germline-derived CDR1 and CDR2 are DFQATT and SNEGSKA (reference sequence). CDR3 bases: TGCAGTGCTAGACCCAGGGGGGGTTCTTTCTTT. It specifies CSARPRGGSFF.

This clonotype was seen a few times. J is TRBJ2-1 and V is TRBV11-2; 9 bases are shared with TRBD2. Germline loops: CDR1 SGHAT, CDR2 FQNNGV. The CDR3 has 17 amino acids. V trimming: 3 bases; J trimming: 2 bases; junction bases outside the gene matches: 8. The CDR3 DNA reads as TGTGCCAGCAGCTTTCGCGGTAGCGGGGGTACCTACAATGAGCAGTTCTTC. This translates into CASSFRGSGGTYNEQFF.

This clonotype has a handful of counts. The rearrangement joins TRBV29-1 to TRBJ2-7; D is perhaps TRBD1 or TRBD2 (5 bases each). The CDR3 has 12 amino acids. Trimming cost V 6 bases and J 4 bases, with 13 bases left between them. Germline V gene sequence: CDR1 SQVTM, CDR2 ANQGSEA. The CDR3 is CSVEGMGYEQYF. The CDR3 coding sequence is TGCAGCGTAGAGGGGATGGGGTACGAGCAGTACTTC.

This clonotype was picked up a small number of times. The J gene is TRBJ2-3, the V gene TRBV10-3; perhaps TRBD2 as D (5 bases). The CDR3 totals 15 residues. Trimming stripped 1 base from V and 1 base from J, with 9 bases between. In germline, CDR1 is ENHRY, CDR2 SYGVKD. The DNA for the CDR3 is TGTGCCATCAGTGAGTACCTCGGGGGCACAGATACGCAGTATTTT. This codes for CAISEYLGGTDTQYF.

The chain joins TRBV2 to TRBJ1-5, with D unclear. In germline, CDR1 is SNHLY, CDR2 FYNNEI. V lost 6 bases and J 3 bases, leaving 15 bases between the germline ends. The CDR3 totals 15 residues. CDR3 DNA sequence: TGTGCCAGCAGCTTTTTATCAGCCGTCAATCAGCCCCAGCATTTT. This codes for CASSFLSAVNQPQHF.

The CDR3 is CASSPDSLSSEAFF. In DNA, the CDR3 is TGTGCCAGCAGCCCCGACAGCCTCAGCTCTGAAGCTTTCTTT. This rearrangement joins TRBV7-1 to TRBJ1-1; D is perhaps TRBD1 (5 bases). TRBV7-1 is noted as an ORF with a role that remains uncertain. V lost 5 bases, J lost 6 bases, and 16 bases lay in between. There are 14 residues in the CDR3.

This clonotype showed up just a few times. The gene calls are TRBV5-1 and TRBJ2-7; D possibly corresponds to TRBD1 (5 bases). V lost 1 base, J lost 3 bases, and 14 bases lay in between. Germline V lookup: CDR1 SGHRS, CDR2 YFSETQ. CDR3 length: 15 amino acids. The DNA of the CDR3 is TGCGCCAGCAGCTTGACGGACATACTGAGCTACGAGCAGTACTTC. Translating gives CASSLTDILSYEQYF.

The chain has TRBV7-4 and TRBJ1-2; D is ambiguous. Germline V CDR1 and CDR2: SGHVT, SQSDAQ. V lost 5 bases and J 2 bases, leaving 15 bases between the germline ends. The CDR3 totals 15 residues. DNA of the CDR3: TGTGCCAGCAGCCCCCATGGGATGGCCAACTATGGCTACACCTTC. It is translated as CASSPHGMANYGYTF.

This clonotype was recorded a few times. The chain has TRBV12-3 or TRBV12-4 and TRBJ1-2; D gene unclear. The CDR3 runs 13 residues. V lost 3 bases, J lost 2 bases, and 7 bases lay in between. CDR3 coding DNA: TGTGCCAGCAGTTTTGCAGGCAACTATGGCTACACCTTC. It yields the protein CASSFAGNYGYTF.

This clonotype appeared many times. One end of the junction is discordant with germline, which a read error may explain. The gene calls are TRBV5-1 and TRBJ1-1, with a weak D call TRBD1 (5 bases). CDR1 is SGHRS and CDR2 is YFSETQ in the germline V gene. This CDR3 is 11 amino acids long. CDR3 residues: CASSFGGEAFF. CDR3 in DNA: TGTGCCAGCAGCTTTGGGGGGGAAGCTTTCTTT.

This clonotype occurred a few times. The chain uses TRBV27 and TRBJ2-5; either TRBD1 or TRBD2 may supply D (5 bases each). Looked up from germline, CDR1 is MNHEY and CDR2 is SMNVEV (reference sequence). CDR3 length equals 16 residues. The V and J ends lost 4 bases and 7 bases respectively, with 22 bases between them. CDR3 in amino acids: CASSSSGRDVASTQYF. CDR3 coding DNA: TGTGCCAGCAGTTCCTCCGGCCGGGACGTAGCCTCGACCCAGTACTTC.

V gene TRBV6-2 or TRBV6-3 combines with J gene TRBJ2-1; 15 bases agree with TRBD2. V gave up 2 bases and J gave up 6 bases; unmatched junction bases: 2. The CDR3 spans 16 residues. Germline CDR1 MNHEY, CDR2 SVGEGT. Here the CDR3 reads CASSYLGLAGGNEQFF. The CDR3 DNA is TGTGCCAGCAGTTACCTGGGACTAGCGGGGGGCAATGAGCAGTTCTTC.